This TCR beta chain was profiled in a study of T cell repertoires in cytomegalovirus infection (dated by TCRdb to the late 2010s). About the investigation overall: The peptide stimulations were aimed at well-studied HLA-B-restricted epitopes as well as recently identified HLA-C-restricted CMV epitopes, whose presentation resists viral immunomodulation. Because public TCR beta signatures pointed to carriage of CMV infection together with the matching HLA type, the HLA type of each donor mattered for the analysis. The study at large found these results: In the ex vivo response, HLA-C-restricted CMV-specific TCR beta clonotypes were dominant, and in two of eight donors the single most frequent clonotype came from this HLA-C-restricted group. Cumulative frequency of public TCR beta family members discriminated carriers of CMV infection plus the relevant HLA type in this cohort and an independent roughly 320-donor cohort.

Sequencing relied on an Illumina HiSeq 1500. In TCRdb, the public reads were trimmed at Q25 with fastp and aligned with MiXCR, with productive beta chains retained. CDR3 protein sequences are deduplicated, and each keeps its most common genes and DNA. A total of about 900,000 distinct CDR3 sequences appear in this sample, about 33% of them only once. The top ten hold under 15% of the sample. What this sample's treatment or condition label stands for: in vitro stimulation with specific CMV peptide epitopes to enrich CMV-specific T cells. Spanning cysteine to phenylalanine, the CDR3 consists of 20 amino acids. CDR3 DNA is the only sequence kept; it has 60 bases, read in frame from the first base. The germline V gene specifies SGHRS as CDR1 and YFSETQ as CDR2. The junction shows trimming of 0 bases on V and 0 bases on J, and the gene matches do not reach 7 bases of it. In the case of this clonotype: Its target antigen remains unknown. There are no base qualities to consult, and no much larger clone falls within one base.

Specimen: cultured CD8+ T cells from PBMCs, collected from culture after CMV antigen stimulation. In this chain, TRBV5-1 is recombined with TRBJ2-3, and TRBD2 matches 16 of the central bases. The TCR was taken from a human donor in good health (CMV status not recorded). Some clones in this sample may be carry-over from other donors' samples. The CDR3 sequence is CASSLDDGTSGGASTDTQYF. The sequenced DNA: TGCGCCAGCAGCTTGGACGATGGGACTAGCGGGGGGGCCAGCACAGATACGCAGTATTTT.